This T cell receptor beta chain was sequenced for a study of cytomegalovirus exposure and HLA in healthy donors. Study results and limitations: A reported reduction in N-insertions relative to the approximately 640-donor mean was seen in an Asian-associated ancestry cluster in a later analysis. The authors enumerated 150 to 200 TCR beta chains as linked to cytomegalovirus. Per published accounts, TCR beta sequences correctly predicted the HLA-A and HLA-B alleles of most subjects.

PCR used 60 Vbeta primers and 13 Jbeta primers. Authors' processing steps: Around 9.9 million shared chains were among the about 80 million unique TCR beta chains that a later analysis counted. This table comes from immunoSEQ multiplex PCR, and its TCRdb copy is limited to in-frame clones, with some not included. The DNA was the basis for D and trimming; V, J and clone size are from that table. The table shows approximately 100,000 clones, with over 65% occurring only once. A remark on this clone: What it binds is not known.

Specimen: PBMCs. This clonotype originated in a man in his sixties in good health and CMV-seropositive.

This CDR3 reads CASSYSTYEQYF. DNA of the CDR3: TGTGCCAGCAGTTACAGTACCTACGAGCAGTACTTC. The chain employs TRBV28 and TRBJ2-7, with D unclear. The germline CDR1 and CDR2 sequences are MDHEN and SYDVKM. This CDR3 comprises 12 residues. Trimming pared 4 bases from V and 2 bases from J, leaving 6 bases between.